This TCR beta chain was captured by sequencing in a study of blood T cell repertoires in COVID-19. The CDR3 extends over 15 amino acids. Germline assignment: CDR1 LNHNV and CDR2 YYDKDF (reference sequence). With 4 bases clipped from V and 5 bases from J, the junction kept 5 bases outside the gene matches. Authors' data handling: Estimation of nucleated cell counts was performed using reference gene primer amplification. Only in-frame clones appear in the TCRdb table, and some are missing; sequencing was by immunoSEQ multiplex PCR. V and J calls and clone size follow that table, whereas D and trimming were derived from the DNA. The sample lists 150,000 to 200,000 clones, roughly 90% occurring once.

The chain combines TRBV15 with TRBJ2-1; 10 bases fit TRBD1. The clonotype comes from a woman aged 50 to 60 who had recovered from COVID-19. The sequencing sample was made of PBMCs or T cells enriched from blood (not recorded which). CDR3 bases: TGTGCCACCAGCACCGGGACAGGGGTAAACAATGAGCAGTTCTTC. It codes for CATSTGTGVNNEQFF.